Below, 9 T cell receptor beta chains from the same sample are listed, as sequenced in a study of identical twins. TCRdb re-called the 5' RACE reads with MiXCR, one entry per CDR3 protein. The data hold hundreds of thousands of distinct CDR3 sequences, with just over 7% observed a single time. These data were also filed under a second study, of yellow fever vaccine responses in identical twins.

The sequenced sample was PBMCs. The source of these receptors is a woman between 18 and 29 years old in good health.

DNA for the CDR3: TGCGCCAGCAGGCCCCAGCCGGGAGGGTACGAGCAGTACGTC. This codes for CASRPQPGGYEQYV. J is TRBJ2-7 and V is TRBV5-1; 8 nucleotides line up with TRBD2. Trimming cost V 5 bases and J 4 bases; bases outside gene matches: 8. CDR3 size: 14 residues. CDR1 and CDR2 from the germline V gene are SGHRS and YFSETQ.

V usage is TRBV20-1 and J usage is TRBJ2-5; D possibly corresponds to TRBD1 (5 bases). Trimming removed 4 bases from V and 0 bases from J, with 15 bases in between. Germline CDR1 DFQATT, CDR2 SNEGSKA (reference sequence). The CDR3 is made up of 15 amino acids. The CDR3 loop reads CSAIFRTPNQETQYF. In nucleotides, the CDR3 is TGCAGTGCTATTTTCAGGACACCCAACCAAGAGACCCAGTACTTC.

This clonotype was recorded a few times. The chain carries TRBV7-2 and TRBJ2-2; 7 positions match TRBD1. The trim removed 5 bases at V and 3 bases at J, leaving 6 bases unmatched. CDR3 length: 15 amino acids. Germline V lookup: CDR1 SGHTA, CDR2 FQGNSA. The CDR3 reads CASSKTGQHTGELFF. The CDR3 DNA reads TGTGCCAGCAGCAAAACGGGACAGCACACCGGGGAGCTGTTTTTT.

Ten or more counts support this clonotype. The rearrangement joins TRBV12-3 or TRBV12-4 to TRBJ1-4; maybe TRBD1 (6 bases). V shed 2 bases and J shed 8 bases, with 15 bases lying between them. The CDR3 has 15 amino acids. In nucleotides, the CDR3 is TGTGCCAGCAGTTTAACGTGGGGGGCGTCAGAAAAACTGTTTTTT. Protein sequence: CASSLTWGASEKLFF.

This clonotype has at least ten counts. V gene TRBV12-3 or TRBV12-4 combines with J gene TRBJ2-5; perhaps TRBD2 as D (6 bases). The CDR3 contains 12 residues. V was shortened by 5 bases and J by 5 bases, with 9 bases between the two germline ends. The CDR3 is CASSARGETQYF. DNA for the CDR3: TGTGCCAGCAGTGCTCGGGGGGAGACCCAGTACTTC.

This clonotype was found a few times. V usage is TRBV7-2 and J usage is TRBJ2-7, with 8 bases that match TRBD2. The J segment lost 6 bases and the V segment lost 1 base, leaving 8 bases of the junction unmatched. The CDR3 is made up of 15 amino acids. CDR1 and CDR2 (germline): SGHTA, FQGNSA. The CDR3 spells CASSLVPGGPSEQYV. DNA of the CDR3: TGTGCCAGCAGCTTAGTGCCGGGGGGGCCTTCCGAGCAGTACGTC.

This clonotype occurred a few times. This chain uses TRBV4-1 with TRBJ2-2; tentative D call: TRBD2 (5 bases). Germline V gives CDR1 MGHRA, CDR2 YSYEKL. Trimming stripped 0 bases from V and 5 bases from J, with 10 bases between. This CDR3 is built from 15 residues. CDR3 DNA sequence: TGCGCCAGCAGCCAAGATGATTGGGAGACCGGGGAGCTGTTTTTT. It is translated as CASSQDDWETGELFF.

V is TRBV4-1 and J is TRBJ2-1; D assignment may be TRBD1 or TRBD2 (7 bases each). Germline assignment: CDR1 MGHRA and CDR2 YSYEKL. V gave up 0 bases and J gave up 6 bases, with 30 bases separating them. The CDR3 sequence is 21 residues long. CDR3 in DNA: TGCGCCAGCAGCCAAGAGTCCCCAGGGGGGGGTATATCGTTCGGTAGCAATGAGCAGTTCTTC. Translated: CASSQESPGGGISFGSNEQFF.

This clonotype occurred a few times. The chain employs TRBV7-6 and TRBJ2-1; TRBD1 might be the D (5 bases). Trimming left V 0 bases short and J 0 bases short, with 9 bases between. The CDR3 is 16 residues long. Germline V gene lookup returns CDR1 SGHVS and CDR2 FNYEAQ. Here the CDR3 DNA reads TGTGCCAGCAGCTTAGCGACAGCTAGCTCCTACAATGAGCAGTTCTTC. Translated: CASSLATASSYNEQFF. Full variable domain (missing parts from reference TRBV7-6 and TRBJ2-1): GAGVSQSPRYKVTKRGQDVALRCDPISGHVSLYWYRQALGQGPEFLTYFNYEAQQDKSGLPNDRFSAERPEGSISTLTIQRTEQRDSAMYRCASSLATASSYNEQFFGPGTRLTVL.